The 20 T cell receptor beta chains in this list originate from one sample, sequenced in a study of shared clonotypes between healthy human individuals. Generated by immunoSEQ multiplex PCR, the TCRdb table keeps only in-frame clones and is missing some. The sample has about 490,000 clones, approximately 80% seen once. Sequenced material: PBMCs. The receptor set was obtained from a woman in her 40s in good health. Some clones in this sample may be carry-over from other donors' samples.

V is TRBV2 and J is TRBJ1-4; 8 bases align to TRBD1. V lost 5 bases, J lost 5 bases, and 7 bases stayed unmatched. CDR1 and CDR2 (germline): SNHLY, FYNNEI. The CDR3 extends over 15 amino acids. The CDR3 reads CASSKQGGINEKLFF. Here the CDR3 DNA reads TGTGCCAGCAGTAAACAGGGGGGGATAAATGAAAAACTGTTTTTT.

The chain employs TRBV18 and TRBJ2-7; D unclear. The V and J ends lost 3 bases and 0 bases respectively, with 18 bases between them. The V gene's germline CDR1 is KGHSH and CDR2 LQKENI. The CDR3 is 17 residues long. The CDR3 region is CASSPAPYVSNSYEQYF. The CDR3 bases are TGTGCCAGCTCACCCGCCCCGTATGTTTCGAACTCCTACGAGCAGTACTTC.

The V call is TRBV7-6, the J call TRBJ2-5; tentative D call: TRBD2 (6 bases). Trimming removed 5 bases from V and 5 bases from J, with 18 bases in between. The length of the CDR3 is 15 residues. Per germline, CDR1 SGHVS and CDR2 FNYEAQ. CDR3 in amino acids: CASSIMGLKVETQYF. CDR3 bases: TGTGCCAGCAGCATAATGGGACTTAAGGTGGAGACCCAGTACTTC.

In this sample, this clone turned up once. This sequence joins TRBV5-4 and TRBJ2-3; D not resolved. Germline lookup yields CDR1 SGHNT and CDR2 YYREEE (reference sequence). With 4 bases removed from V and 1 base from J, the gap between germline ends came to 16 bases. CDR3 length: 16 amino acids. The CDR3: CASSLYITWGTDTQYF. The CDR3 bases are TGTGCCAGCAGCCTCTACATAACCTGGGGCACAGATACGCAGTATTTT.

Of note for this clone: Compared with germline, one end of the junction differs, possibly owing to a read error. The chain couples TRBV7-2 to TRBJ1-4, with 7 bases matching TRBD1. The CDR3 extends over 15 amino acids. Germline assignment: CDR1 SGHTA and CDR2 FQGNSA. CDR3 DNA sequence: TGTGCCAGCAGGTTACGCTCAGGGGGGAATGAAAGACTGTTTTTT. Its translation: CASRLRSGGNERLFF.

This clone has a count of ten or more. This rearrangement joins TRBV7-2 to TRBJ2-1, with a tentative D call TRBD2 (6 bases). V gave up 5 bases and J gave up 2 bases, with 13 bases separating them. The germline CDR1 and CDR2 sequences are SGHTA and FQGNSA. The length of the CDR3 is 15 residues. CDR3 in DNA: TGTGCCAGCAGCCCGGGACTGGCAACCTACAATGAGCAGTTCTTC. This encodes CASSPGLATYNEQFF. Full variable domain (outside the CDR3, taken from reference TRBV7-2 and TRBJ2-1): GAGVSQSPSNKVTEKGKDVELRCDPISGHTALYWYRQSLGQGLEFLIYFQGNSAPDKSGLPSDRFSAERTGGSVSTLTIQRTQQEDSAVYLCASSPGLATYNEQFFGPGTRLTVL.

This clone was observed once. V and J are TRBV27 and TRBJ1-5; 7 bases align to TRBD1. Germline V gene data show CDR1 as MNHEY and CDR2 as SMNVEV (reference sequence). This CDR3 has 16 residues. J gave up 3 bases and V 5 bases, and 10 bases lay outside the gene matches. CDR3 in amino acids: CASSKAGTADNQPQHF. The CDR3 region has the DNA TGTGCCAGCAGTAAAGCCGGGACAGCAGACAATCAGCCCCAGCATTTT.

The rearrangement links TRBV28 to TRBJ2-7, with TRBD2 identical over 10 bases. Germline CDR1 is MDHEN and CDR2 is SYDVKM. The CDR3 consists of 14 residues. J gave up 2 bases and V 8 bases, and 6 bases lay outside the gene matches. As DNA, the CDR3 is TGTGCCAGCGACCCTAGCGGGAGAGCCTACGAGCAGTACTTC. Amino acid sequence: CASDPSGRAYEQYF.

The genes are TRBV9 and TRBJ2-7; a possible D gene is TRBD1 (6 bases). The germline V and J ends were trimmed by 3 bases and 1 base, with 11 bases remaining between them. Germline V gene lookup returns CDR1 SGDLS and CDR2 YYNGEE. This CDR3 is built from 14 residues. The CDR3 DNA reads TGTGCCAGCAGCGCTTCAACAGGGTCCTACGAGCAGTACTTC. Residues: CASSASTGSYEQYF.

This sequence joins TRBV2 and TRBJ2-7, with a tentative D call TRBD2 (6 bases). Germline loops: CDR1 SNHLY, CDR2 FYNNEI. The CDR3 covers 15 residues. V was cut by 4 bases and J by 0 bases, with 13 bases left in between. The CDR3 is CASSGVGRSSYEQYF. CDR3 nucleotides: TGTGCCAGCAGTGGGGTGGGGAGGAGCTCCTACGAGCAGTACTTC.

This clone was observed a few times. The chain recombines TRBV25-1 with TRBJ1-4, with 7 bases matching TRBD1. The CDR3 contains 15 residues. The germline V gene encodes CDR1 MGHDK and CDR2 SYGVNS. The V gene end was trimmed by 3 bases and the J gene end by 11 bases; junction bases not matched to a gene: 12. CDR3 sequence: CASSDRTGDLGKLFF. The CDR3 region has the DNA TGTGCCAGCAGTGACCGAACAGGGGATCTTGGGAAACTGTTTTTT.

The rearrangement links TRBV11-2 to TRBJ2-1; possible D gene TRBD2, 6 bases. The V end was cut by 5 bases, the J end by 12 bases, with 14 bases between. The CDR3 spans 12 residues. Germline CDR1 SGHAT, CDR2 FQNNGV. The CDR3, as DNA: TGTGCCAGCAGCCGCAACCCCGGGGGGCAGTTCTTC. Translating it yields CASSRNPGGQFF.

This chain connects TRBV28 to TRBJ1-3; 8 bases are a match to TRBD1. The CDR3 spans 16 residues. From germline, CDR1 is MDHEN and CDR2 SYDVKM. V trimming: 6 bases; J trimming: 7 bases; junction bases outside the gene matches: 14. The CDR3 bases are TGTGCCAGCAGCTCGACAGGGGCCAGGGCAGGGAACACCATATATTTT. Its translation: CASSSTGARAGNTIYF.

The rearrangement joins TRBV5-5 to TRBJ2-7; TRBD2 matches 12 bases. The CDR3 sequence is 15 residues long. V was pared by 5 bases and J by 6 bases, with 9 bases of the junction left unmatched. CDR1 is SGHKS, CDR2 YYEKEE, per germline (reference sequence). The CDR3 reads CASRTLAGGPGEQYF. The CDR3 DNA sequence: TGTGCCAGCAGGACCCTAGCGGGAGGGCCCGGCGAGCAGTACTTC.

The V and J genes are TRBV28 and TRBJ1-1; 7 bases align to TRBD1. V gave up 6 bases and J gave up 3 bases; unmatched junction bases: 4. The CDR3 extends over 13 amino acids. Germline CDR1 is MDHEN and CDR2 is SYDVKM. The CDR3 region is CASRSQGYTEAFF. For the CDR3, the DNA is TGTGCCAGCAGATCACAGGGGTACACTGAAGCTTTCTTT.

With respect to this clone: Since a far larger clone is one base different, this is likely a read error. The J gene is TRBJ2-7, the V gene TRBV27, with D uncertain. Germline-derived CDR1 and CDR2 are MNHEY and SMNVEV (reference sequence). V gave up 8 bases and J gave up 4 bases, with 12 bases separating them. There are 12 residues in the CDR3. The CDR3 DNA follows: TGTGCCAGCGGGTCCCCCTCGTACGAGCAGTACTTC. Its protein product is CASGSPSYEQYF.

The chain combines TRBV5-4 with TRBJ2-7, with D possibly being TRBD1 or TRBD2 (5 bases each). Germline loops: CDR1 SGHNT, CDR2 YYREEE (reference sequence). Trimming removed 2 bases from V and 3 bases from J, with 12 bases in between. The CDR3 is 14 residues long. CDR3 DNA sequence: TGTGCCAGCAGCTTTTCTCAGGGAGTCTACGAGCAGTACTTC. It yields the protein CASSFSQGVYEQYF.

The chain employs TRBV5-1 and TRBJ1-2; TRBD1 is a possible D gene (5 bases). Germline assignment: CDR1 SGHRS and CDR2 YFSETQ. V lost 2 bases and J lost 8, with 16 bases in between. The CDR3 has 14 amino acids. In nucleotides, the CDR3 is TGCGCCAGCAGCTTAGGGCAGGGAATAGGAGGCTACACCTTC. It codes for CASSLGQGIGGYTF.

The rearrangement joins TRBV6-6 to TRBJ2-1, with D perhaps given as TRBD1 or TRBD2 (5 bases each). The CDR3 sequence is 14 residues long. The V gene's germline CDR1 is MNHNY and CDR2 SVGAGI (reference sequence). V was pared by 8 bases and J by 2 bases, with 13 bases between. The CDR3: CASAPGTTYNEQFF. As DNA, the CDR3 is TGTGCCAGCGCCCCCGGGACCACCTACAATGAGCAGTTCTTC.

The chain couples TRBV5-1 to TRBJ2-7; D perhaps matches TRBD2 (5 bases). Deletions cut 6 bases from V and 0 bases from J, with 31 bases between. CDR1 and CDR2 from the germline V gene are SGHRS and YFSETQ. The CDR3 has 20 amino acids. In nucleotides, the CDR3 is TGCGCCAGCAAACCCGATTCGTATGGCGGGCTCTTAAGGAGCTCCTACGAGCAGTACTTC. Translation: CASKPDSYGGLLRSSYEQYF. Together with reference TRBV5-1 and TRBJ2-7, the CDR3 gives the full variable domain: KAGVTQTPRYLIKTRGQQVTLSCSPISGHRSVSWYQQTPGQGLQFLFEYFSETQRNKGNFPGRFSGRQFSNSRSEMNVSTLELGDSALYLCASKPDSYGGLLRSSYEQYFGPGTRLTVT.